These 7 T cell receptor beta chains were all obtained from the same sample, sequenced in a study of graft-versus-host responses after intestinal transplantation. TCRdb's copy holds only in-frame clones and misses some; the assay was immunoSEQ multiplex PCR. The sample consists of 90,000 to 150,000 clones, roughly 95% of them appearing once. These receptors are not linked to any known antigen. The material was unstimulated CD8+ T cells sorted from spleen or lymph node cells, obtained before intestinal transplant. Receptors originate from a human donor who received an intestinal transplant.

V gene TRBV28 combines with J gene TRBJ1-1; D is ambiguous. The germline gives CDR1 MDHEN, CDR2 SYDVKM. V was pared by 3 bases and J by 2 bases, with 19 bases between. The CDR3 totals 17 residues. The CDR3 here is CASSLPAAWESNTEAFF. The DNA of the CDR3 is TGTGCCAGCAGTTTGCCCGCCGCTTGGGAAAGTAACACTGAAGCTTTCTTT.

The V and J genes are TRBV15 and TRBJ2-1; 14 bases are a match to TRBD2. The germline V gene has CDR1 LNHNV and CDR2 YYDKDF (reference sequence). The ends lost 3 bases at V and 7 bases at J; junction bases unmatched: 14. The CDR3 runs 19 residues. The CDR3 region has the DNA TGTGCCACCAGCAGTACCACCGGGACTAGCGGGAGTCTTTTGAATGAGCAGTTCTTC. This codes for CATSSTTGTSGSLLNEQFF.

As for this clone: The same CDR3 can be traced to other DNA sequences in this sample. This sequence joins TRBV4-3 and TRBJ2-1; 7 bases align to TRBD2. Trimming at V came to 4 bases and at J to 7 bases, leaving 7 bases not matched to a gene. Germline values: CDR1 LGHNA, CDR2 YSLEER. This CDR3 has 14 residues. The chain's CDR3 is CASSLHRLANEQFF. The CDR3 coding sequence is TGCGCCAGCAGCCTACATCGACTAGCTAATGAGCAGTTCTTC.

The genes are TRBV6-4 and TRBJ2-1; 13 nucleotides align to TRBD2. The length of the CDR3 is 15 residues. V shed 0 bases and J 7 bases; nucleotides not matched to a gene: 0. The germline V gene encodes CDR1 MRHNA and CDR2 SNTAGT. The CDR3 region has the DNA TGTGCCAGCAGTGACTCACTAGCGGGAGGGAATGAGCAGTTCTTC. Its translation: CASSDSLAGGNEQFF.

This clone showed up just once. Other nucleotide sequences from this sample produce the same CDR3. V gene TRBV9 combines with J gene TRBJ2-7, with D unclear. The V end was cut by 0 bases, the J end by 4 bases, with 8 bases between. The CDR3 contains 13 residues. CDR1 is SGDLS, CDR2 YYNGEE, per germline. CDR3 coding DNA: TGTGCCAGCAGCGTAGCCGGGTCGTACGAGCAGTACTTC. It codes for CASSVAGSYEQYF.

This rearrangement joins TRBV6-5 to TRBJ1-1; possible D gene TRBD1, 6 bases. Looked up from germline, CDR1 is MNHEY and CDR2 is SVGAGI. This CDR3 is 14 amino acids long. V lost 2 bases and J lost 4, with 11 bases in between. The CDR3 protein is CASSYTGRPTEAFF. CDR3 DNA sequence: TGTGCCAGCAGTTACACAGGGAGGCCCACTGAAGCTTTCTTT.

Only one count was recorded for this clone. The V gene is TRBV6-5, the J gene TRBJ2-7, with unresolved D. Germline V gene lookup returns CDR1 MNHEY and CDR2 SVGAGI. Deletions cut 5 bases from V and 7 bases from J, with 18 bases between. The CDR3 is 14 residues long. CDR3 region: CASSTHSKGGEQYF. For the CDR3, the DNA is TGTGCCAGCAGTACCCATAGTAAGGGTGGAGAGCAGTACTTC.